A selection of T cell receptor beta chains follows, all from one sample in a study of T cell therapy after organ transplantation. Their recognized antigens are unknown. Profiled with immunoSEQ multiplex PCR; TCRdb holds only in-frame clones, not every one. The sample has 45,000 to 60,000 clones; about 95% are singletons. Sequencing was performed on CD8+ T cells from blood, taken before autologous CMV-specific T cell therapy. Receptor source: a human patient who had received a solid organ transplant and had CMV disease. CDR3s include the opening cysteine and the closing phenylalanine or tryptophan. A D gene is named only where the DNA matches it firmly. Clone sizes are given selectively: once, few, many, or a class where the clone is expanded.

cdr3_length clone_size j_call d_call v_call cdr3_nt cdr3_aa
13 . TRBJ2-7 . TRBV6-5 TGTGCCAGCAGTTACGACGGTTCCTACGAGCAGTACTTC CASSYDGSYEQYF
13 once TRBJ1-1 TRBD1 TRBV5-5 TGTGCCAGCAGCCTCTCAGGGGGCCCTGAAGCTTTCTTT CASSLSGGPEAFF
16 . TRBJ2-1 . TRBV4-1 TGCGCCAGCAGCCAAGCGACCGGGACTTTCCCCAATGAGCAGTTCTTC CASSQATGTFPNEQFF
15 . TRBJ2-2 . TRBV11-2 TGTGCCAGCAGCTTAGTTTCCAAAAACACCGGGGAGCTGTTTTTT CASSLVSKNTGELFF
15 once TRBJ2-1 . TRBV4-1 TGCGCCAGCAGCCAAATCCTGAGCTCCTACAATGAGCAGTTCTTC CASSQILSSYNEQFF
16 . TRBJ2-7 TRBD1 TRBV14 TGTGCCAGCAGCCCTGGGACAGGGGCCCTCTACTACGAGCAGTACTTC CASSPGTGALYYEQYF
15 . TRBJ1-3 TRBD1 TRBV7-9 TGTGCCAGCAGCGTTACAGGGGTTTCTGAAAACACCATATATTTT CASSVTGVSENTIYF
13 . TRBJ2-7 . TRBV10-2 TGCGCCAGCATCGACAGAGCCGGCTACGAGCAGTACTTC CASIDRAGYEQYF
17 . TRBJ2-6 . TRBV18 TGTGCCAGCTCCCCAAGTCGGGGAGACTCTGGGGCCAACGTCCTGACTTTC CASSPSRGDSGANVLTF
13 few TRBJ2-7 . TRBV27 TGTGCCAGCAGTTCATCCAACAGCTACGAGCAGTACTTC CASSSSNSYEQYF
15 once TRBJ2-2 . TRBV10-3 TGTGCCATCAGTGAGGGGAACGCGAACACCGGGGAGCTGTTTTTT CAISEGNANTGELFF
17 . TRBJ2-7 TRBD1 TRBV6-7 TGTGCCAGCAGTCCCACCCTCAGGGGGTTAGTACCCTACGAGCAGTACTTC CASSPTLRGLVPYEQYF
12 once TRBJ1-1 . TRBV6-5 TGTGCCAGCAGACCAGACACCTATGAAGCTTTCTTT CASRPDTYEAFF
16 . TRBJ2-3 TRBD2 TRBV7-6 TGTGCCAGCAGCTCCCGGGAAATAGCGGGAGTGGATACGCAGTATTTT CASSSREIAGVDTQYF
17 . TRBJ1-1 . TRBV4-2 TGTGCCAGCAGCCAAGACGCCACGTACCTCATGAACACTGAAGCTTTCTTT CASSQDATYLMNTEAFF
14 . TRBJ1-2 TRBD1 TRBV7-9 TGTGCCAGCAGCTTAGGACAGGGGGCTGGTGGCTACACCTTC CASSLGQGAGGYTF
16 . TRBJ2-3 TRBD2 TRBV18 TGTGCCAGCTCACAGACTAGCGGGGGGACCACAGATACGCAGTATTTT CASSQTSGGTTDTQYF
15 . TRBJ2-1 . TRBV4-1 TGCGCCAGCAGCCACCCGGGACCACTGAGAGGTGAGCAGTTCTTC CASSHPGPLRGEQFF
18 . TRBJ2-2 TRBD1 TRBV5-4 TGTGCCAGCAGCCCCCCGGGACAGCACCTCCAAGGCGCCGGGGAGCTGTTTTTT CASSPPGQHLQGAGELFF
16 . TRBJ2-3 TRBD2 TRBV29-1 TGCAGCGTTGAGGCTAGCGGGAAAGTAAGCACAGATACGCAGTATTTT CSVEASGKVSTDTQYF
14 . TRBJ2-1 . TRBV11-2 TGTGCCAGCATGACGGAGGGGCCATACAATGAGCAGTTCTTC CASMTEGPYNEQFF
14 . TRBJ2-7 TRBD1 TRBV27 TGTGCCAGCAGCGAAGGGGGCGTAGACGACGAGCAGTACTTC CASSEGGVDDEQYF
15 . TRBJ1-6 . TRBV6-1 TGTGCCAGCAGTCAAGAGGTTACTAATAATTCACCCCTCCACTTT CASSQEVTNNSPLHF
15 . TRBJ1-1 . TRBV10-2 TGCGCCAGCGGTCCCGGGGAGCTCGGGGACACTGAAGCTTTCTTT CASGPGELGDTEAFF
12 . TRBJ2-7 . TRBV27 TGTGCCAGCAGTCCCATGGGCTACGAGCAGTACTTC CASSPMGYEQYF
12 . TRBJ1-4 . TRBV13 TGTGCCAGCAGCTTACTTAATGAAAAACTGTTTTTT CASSLLNEKLFF
13 . TRBJ1-2 . TRBV11-2 TGTGCCAGCAGCTTGTTCAGGGATCATGGCTACACCTTC CASSLFRDHGYTF
15 . TRBJ2-7 . TRBV7-6 TGTGCCAGCAGCTTAGGTACTACCTTCGAATACGAGCAGTACTTC CASSLGTTFEYEQYF
13 . TRBJ2-1 . TRBV19 TGTGCCAGTAGTCCACAGGGCTACAATGAGCAGTTCTTC CASSPQGYNEQFF
14 once TRBJ2-7 . TRBV2 TGTGCCAGCATCTCTGGTCTTCACTCCTACGAGCAGTACTTC CASISGLHSYEQYF
19 . TRBJ1-2 TRBD1 TRBV11-2 TGTGCCAGCAGCCCAGGGCTCGGACAGGGCGTTGGGGAAAACTATGGCTACACCTTC CASSPGLGQGVGENYGYTF
16 . TRBJ2-7 TRBD1 TRBV11-2 TGTGCCAGCAGCGTTGGAATCGGGGACAGGACCTACGAGCAGTACTTC CASSVGIGDRTYEQYF
10 . TRBJ2-1 . TRBV2 TGTGCCAGCCACATCGGGTGGCAGTTCTTC CASHIGWQFF
14 . TRBJ2-1 TRBD2 TRBV7-9 TGTGCCAGCAGAATGGAGCGGGAGGACAATGAGCAGTTCTTC CASRMEREDNEQFF
14 . TRBJ2-7 . TRBV4-1 TGCGCCAGCAGCCAATCCCCATTCGCGGACGAGCAGTACTTC CASSQSPFADEQYF
12 . TRBJ1-6 . TRBV25-1 TGTGCCAGCAGTCTCCAGGCAGGACCCCTCCACTTT CASSLQAGPLHF
15 . TRBJ2-7 TRBD1 TRBV30 TGTGCCTGGAGTGCCGTGGGGACAGGGTTCGACGAGCAGTACTTC CAWSAVGTGFDEQYF
14 . TRBJ2-2 TRBD2 TRBV5-8 TGTGCCAGCAGCTGGGGGGGAAACACCGGGGAGCTGTTTTTT CASSWGGNTGELFF
15 . TRBJ1-4 . TRBV6-5 TGTGCCAGCAGTTCCACAGGCGGGGGGCTTGAAAAACTGTTTTTT CASSSTGGGLEKLFF
13 . TRBJ2-7 . TRBV5-5 TGTGCCAGCAGCGGTGACAGAAACTACGAGCAGTACTTC CASSGDRNYEQYF
14 . TRBJ1-2 . TRBV2 TGTGCCAGCCTTCTAGCGGGCGGATACTATGGCTACACCTTC CASLLAGGYYGYTF
13 . TRBJ2-7 . TRBV4-1 TGCGCCAGCAGCCTAGACAGGTCCTACGAGCAGTACTTC CASSLDRSYEQYF
14 few TRBJ2-7 . TRBV10-3 TGTGCCATCAGTGAGACAGTAATAGGGTACGAGCAGTACTTC CAISETVIGYEQYF
12 . TRBJ2-7 . TRBV29-1 TGCAGCGTTCTGTCGTTGACCTACGAGCAGTACTTC CSVLSLTYEQYF
17 once TRBJ1-1 TRBD1 TRBV11-2 TGTGCCAGCAGCTTCCTACCGGGACAGGGCCCGAACACTGAAGCTTTCTTT CASSFLPGQGPNTEAFF
17 . TRBJ2-7 . TRBV28 TGTGCCAGCAGCTTACCTGACAGCCCTAGGTTTGACTACGAGCAGTACTTC CASSLPDSPRFDYEQYF
17 . TRBJ1-2 TRBD1 TRBV5-1 TGCGCCAGCAGCCCCTATGGGTTGGGACAGGGGAACTATGGCTACACCTTC CASSPYGLGQGNYGYTF
13 . TRBJ2-7 TRBD1 TRBV7-9 TGTGCCAGCAGCACGGGACAGAACTACGAGCAGTACTTC CASSTGQNYEQYF
17 . TRBJ1-2 TRBD1 TRBV5-1 TGCGCCAGCAGCTTGGTCGGTGGGGGACAGGGGAGCTATGGCTACACCTTC CASSLVGGGQGSYGYTF
15 . TRBJ1-1 . TRBV25-1 TGTGCCAGCAGTGGGGTCGGAGCCATGAACACTGAAGCTTTCTTT CASSGVGAMNTEAFF
14 . TRBJ2-7 . TRBV5-8 TGTGCCAGCATCAATCAGGGGCTAGACTACGAGCAGTACTTC CASINQGLDYEQYF
16 once TRBJ2-3 . TRBV7-8 TGTGCCAGCAGCTTATACGGGCCCTCTAGCACAGATACGCAGTATTTT CASSLYGPSSTDTQYF
14 . TRBJ2-1 TRBD2 TRBV7-8 TGTGCCAGCAGCTCTCAATGGACTAGCGATGAGCAGTTCTTC CASSSQWTSDEQFF
13 . TRBJ2-5 . TRBV5-4 TGTGCCAGCAGCTACGACCGCGGAGGGACCCAGTACTTC CASSYDRGGTQYF
14 . TRBJ2-6 . TRBV6-5 TGTGCCAGCAGTTACAACTCTGGGGCCAACGTCCTGACTTTC CASSYNSGANVLTF
15 . TRBJ1-2 . TRBV4-2 TGTGCCAGCAGCCAAGATCTGGGGGCGGGCTATGGCTACACCTTC CASSQDLGAGYGYTF
16 . TRBJ2-2 TRBD2 TRBV6-4 TGTGCCAGCAGTGAGGTAGCGGGAGGAGACACCGGGGAGCTGTTTTTT CASSEVAGGDTGELFF
14 . TRBJ2-7 . TRBV7-6 TGTGCCAGCAGCCCCCGACTGGAAACCTACGAGCAGTACTTC CASSPRLETYEQYF
20 . TRBJ2-1 . TRBV12-2 TGTGCAAGTCGCTTATCCGAAATGCGAGCGAAGGTTGAGGGTAAAAATGAGCAGTTCTTC CASRLSEMRAKVEGKNEQFF